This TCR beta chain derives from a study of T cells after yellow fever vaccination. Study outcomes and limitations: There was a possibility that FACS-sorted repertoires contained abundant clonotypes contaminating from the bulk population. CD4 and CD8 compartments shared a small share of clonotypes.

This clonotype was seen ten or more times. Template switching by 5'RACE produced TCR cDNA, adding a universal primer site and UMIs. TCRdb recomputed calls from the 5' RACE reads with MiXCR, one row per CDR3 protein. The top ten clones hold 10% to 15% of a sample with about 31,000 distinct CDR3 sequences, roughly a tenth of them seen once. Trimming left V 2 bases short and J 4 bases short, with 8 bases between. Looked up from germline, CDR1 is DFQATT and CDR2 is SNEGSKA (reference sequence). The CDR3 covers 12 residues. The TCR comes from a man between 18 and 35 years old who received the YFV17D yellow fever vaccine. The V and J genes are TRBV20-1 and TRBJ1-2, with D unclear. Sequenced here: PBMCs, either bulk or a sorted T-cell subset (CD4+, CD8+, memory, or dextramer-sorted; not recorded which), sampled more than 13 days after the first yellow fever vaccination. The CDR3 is CSARILSYGYTF. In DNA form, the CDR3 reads TGCAGTGCTAGAATCCTAAGCTATGGCTACACCTTC.